The text below deals with one T cell receptor (beta chain). Antigen specificity is unknown. Genomic DNA templated the TCR beta VDJ and CDR3 profiling. TCRdb redid the calling of the reads with MiXCR, one entry per CDR3 protein. Of 150,000 or so distinct CDR3 sequences listed, 45% to 55% were seen once; the top ten hold around a third. Individuals selected for sequencing had exhibited CD8+CD57+ cell expansion on flow cytometry. Patients had undergone no therapy by the time their blood was sampled. V shed 1 base and J shed 2 bases, with 17 bases lying between them. The CDR3 extends over 17 amino acids. The data stem from a study of CD8+CD57+ T cells in acquired aplastic anemia. As for the study in general: Sorting CD4+ and CD8+ cells gave DNA averaging roughly 3.5 ug.

Overall study findings and caveats: Sharing between patients and controls was observed for twenty-nine CD8+ CDR3 sequences.

The sequenced sample was sorted CD4+, CD8+, or CD8+CD57+ T cells (not recorded which) from PBMCs. This receptor was identified in a human donor with aplastic anemia. This chain uses TRBV12-3 or TRBV12-4 with TRBJ1-1; D remains ambiguous. CDR3 protein: CASSLGWVSAINTEAFF. The CDR3 DNA follows: TGTGCCAGCAGTTTAGGATGGGTCTCAGCAATAAACACTGAAGCTTTCTTT.